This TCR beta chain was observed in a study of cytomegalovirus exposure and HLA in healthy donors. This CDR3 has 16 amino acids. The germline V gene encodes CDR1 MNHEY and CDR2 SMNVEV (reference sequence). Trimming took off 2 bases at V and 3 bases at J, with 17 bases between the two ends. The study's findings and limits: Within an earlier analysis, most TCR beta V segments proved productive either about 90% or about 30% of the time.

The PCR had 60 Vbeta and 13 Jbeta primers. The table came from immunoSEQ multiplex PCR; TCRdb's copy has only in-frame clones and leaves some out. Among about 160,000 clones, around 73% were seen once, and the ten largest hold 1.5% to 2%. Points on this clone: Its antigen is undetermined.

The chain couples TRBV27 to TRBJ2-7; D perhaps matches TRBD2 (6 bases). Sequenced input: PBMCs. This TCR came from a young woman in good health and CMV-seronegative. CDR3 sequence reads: CASSLIGPPAGYEQYV. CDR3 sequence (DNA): TGTGCCAGCAGTTTAATAGGACCCCCAGCGGGCTACGAGCAGTACGTC.